These 28 T cell receptor beta chains were all obtained from the same sample, sequenced in a study of cytotoxic CD8 clonotypes in ibrutinib-treated CLL (dated by TCRdb to the early 2020s). Libraries were built with the immunoSEQ multiplex PCR assay. TCRdb took this table from immuneACCESS and kept in-frame rearrangements with V and J called. Such tables lack part of the clones; where checked against another copy, unresolved V genes explain under half of the gap, and the rest is unexplained. The sample profile shows approximately 320,000 clones; about 61% of them were found once. The ten most abundant clones make up about 5.9% of the sample. The input for sequencing was PBMCs, taken after 36 months of ibrutinib treatment. These receptors were collected from a human donor with chronic lymphocytic leukemia.

The CDR3 here is CASSLDPVGSYNEQFF. The CDR3, as DNA: TGCGCCAGCAGCTTGGATCCGGTTGGCTCCTACAATGAGCAGTTCTTC. V usage is TRBV5-1 and J usage is TRBJ2-1; D gene ambiguous. Trimming shortened V by 0 bases and J by 0 bases, and 10 bases separated the two germline ends. This CDR3 has 16 residues. Germline CDR1 SGHRS, CDR2 YFSETQ.

The rearrangement links TRBV7-8 to TRBJ1-5, with 10 bases lining up with TRBD1. V gave up 5 bases and J gave up 4 bases; unmatched junction bases: 11. Per germline, CDR1 SGHVS and CDR2 FQNEAQ. This CDR3 has 17 residues. This CDR3 reads CASSRSPPGQGNQPQHF. The DNA for the CDR3 is TGTGCCAGCAGCAGAAGCCCCCCGGGACAGGGGAATCAGCCCCAGCATTTT. Drawing the rest from reference TRBV7-8 and TRBJ1-5, the complete variable domain is GAGVSQSPRYKVAKRGQDVALRCDPISGHVSLFWYQQALGQGPEFLTYFQNEAQLDKSGLPSDRFFAERPEGSVSTLKIQRTQQEDSAVYLCASSRSPPGQGNQPQHFGDGTRLSIL.

This chain uses TRBV11-3 with TRBJ2-7, with TRBD2 matching 13 bases. The CDR3 is made up of 15 amino acids. Germline V gives CDR1 SGHNT, CDR2 YENEEA. The ends lost 2 bases at V and 6 bases at J; junction bases unmatched: 4. The CDR3 DNA reads as TGTGCCAGCAGCTTATCGGGACTAGCGGGGAGCGAGCAGTACTTC. Translated, it gives CASSLSGLAGSEQYF.

The chain employs TRBV7-6 and TRBJ1-6; D is uncertain. The CDR3 sequence is 14 residues long. Trimming removed 1 base from V and 4 bases from J, with 5 bases in between. CDR1 SGHVS and CDR2 FNYEAQ come from the germline V gene. The CDR3 loop reads CASSLEGYNSPLHF. In DNA form, the CDR3 reads TGTGCCAGCAGCTTAGAAGGGTATAATTCACCCCTCCACTTT.

Only a few counts were recorded for this clone. The chain uses TRBV11-2 and TRBJ2-3; 8 positions agree with TRBD2. The junction had 5 bases not matched to a gene; V was cut back by 5 bases and J by 4 bases. CDR1 is SGHAT and CDR2 is FQNNGV in the germline V gene. This CDR3 has 14 residues. This CDR3 is CASSRIGRADTQYF. The CDR3 coding sequence is TGTGCCAGCAGCCGCATCGGGAGGGCAGATACGCAGTATTTT. Supplemented by reference TRBV11-2 and TRBJ2-3, the full variable domain reads EAGVAQSPRYKIIEKRQSVAFWCNPISGHATLYWYQQILGQGPKLLIQFQNNGVVDDSQLPKDRFSAERLKGVDSTLKIQPAKLEDSAVYLCASSRIGRADTQYFGPGTRLTVL.

This clone was detected a few times. This chain links TRBV5-1 with TRBJ2-4; 7 bases align to TRBD2. This CDR3 spans 13 amino acids. Germline CDR1 is SGHRS and CDR2 is YFSETQ. V shed 1 base, J shed 7 bases, and the junction held 2 bases outside the gene matches. The CDR3 DNA reads TGCGCCAGCAGCTTGAGGGAGGGGAACATTCAGTACTTC. Protein product: CASSLREGNIQYF. Full variable domain (missing parts from reference TRBV5-1 and TRBJ2-4): KAGVTQTPRYLIKTRGQQVTLSCSPISGHRSVSWYQQTPGQGLQFLFEYFSETQRNKGNFPGRFSGRQFSNSRSEMNVSTLELGDSALYLCASSLREGNIQYFGAGTRLSVL.

The J gene is TRBJ2-1, the V gene TRBV6-5; 9 bases line up with TRBD1. CDR3 length: 14 residues. Per the germline V gene, CDR1 is MNHEY and CDR2 is SVGAGI. Trimming removed 8 bases from V and 1 base from J; junction bases left unmatched: 3. The CDR3 spells CASAGQGSYNEQFF. The CDR3 DNA is TGTGCCAGCGCCGGACAGGGGTCCTACAATGAGCAGTTCTTC.

V usage is TRBV29-1 and J usage is TRBJ2-5; the D is unclear. The length of the CDR3 is 13 residues. Trimming pared 6 bases from V and 5 bases from J, leaving 16 bases between. The germline V gene has CDR1 SQVTM and CDR2 ANQGSEA. The CDR3, as DNA: TGCAGCGTCGAACTGCTGCCAGTGGAGACCCAGTACTTC. Translated: CSVELLPVETQYF.

The chain couples TRBV7-9 to TRBJ1-5, with D maybe TRBD1 (5 bases). Germline CDR1 is SEHNR and CDR2 is FQNEAQ (reference sequence). The CDR3 contains 16 residues. Between the trimmed V and J ends, which lost 3 bases and 2 bases, there was a span of 14 bases. The DNA of the CDR3 is TGTGCCAGCAGCTTGATGGGACCTACAGGCAATCAGCCCCAGCATTTT. Translation gives CASSLMGPTGNQPQHF.

V gene TRBV13 combines with J gene TRBJ2-7; 8 bases agree with TRBD1. Trimming took 5 bases from V and 2 from J; bases not matched to a gene: 8. Germline V gene data show CDR1 as PRHDT and CDR2 as FYEKMQ (reference sequence). The CDR3 covers 15 residues. This CDR3 reads CASSTAGTGAYEQYF. As DNA, the CDR3 is TGTGCCAGCAGCACAGCCGGGACAGGAGCCTACGAGCAGTACTTC.

In this sample, this clone turned up a few times. This chain uses TRBV11-2 with TRBJ2-1; D ambiguous. The CDR3 spans 14 residues. V gave up 1 base and J gave up 0 bases, with 4 bases separating them. Germline V CDR1 and CDR2: SGHAT, FQNNGV. For the CDR3, the DNA is TGTGCCAGCAGCTTAGGGAGCTCCTACAATGAGCAGTTCTTC. It is translated as CASSLGSSYNEQFF.

V and J are TRBV6-5 and TRBJ2-1, with 9 positions matching TRBD2. Germline values: CDR1 MNHEY, CDR2 SVGAGI. The CDR3 is 16 residues long. V lost 2 bases, J lost 3 bases, and 5 bases stayed unmatched. The CDR3 DNA follows: TGTGCCAGCAGTTACGCGGGGGGGAGCTTCTACAATGAGCAGTTCTTC. Protein sequence: CASSYAGGSFYNEQFF.

Points on this clone: The junction departs from the called germline gene at one end, perhaps through a read error. CDR3 protein: CASRDRDPWEQYF. CDR3 in DNA: TGTGCCAGCCGTGACAGAGACCCTTGGGAGCAGTACTTC. The gene calls are TRBV6-1 and TRBJ2-7; perhaps TRBD1 as D (5 bases). Germline V CDR1 and CDR2: MNHNS, SASEGT. This CDR3 region has 13 residues.

The chain recombines TRBV7-8 with TRBJ2-7; the match to TRBD1 covers 7 bases. Germline V gene lookup returns CDR1 SGHVS and CDR2 FQNEAQ. The ends lost 5 bases at V and 1 base at J; junction bases unmatched: 11. The CDR3 is 16 residues long. CDR3 amino acids: CASSTHRGPPSYEQYF. CDR3 coding DNA: TGTGCCAGCAGCACACACAGGGGCCCACCTTCCTACGAGCAGTACTTC.

This clone was recorded once. The chain has TRBV9 and TRBJ2-5, with D perhaps given as TRBD1 or TRBD2 (7 bases each). The CDR3 is 15 residues long. Deletions cut 6 bases from V and 4 bases from J, with 19 bases between. The germline V gene has CDR1 SGDLS and CDR2 YYNGEE. The DNA for the CDR3 is TGTGCCAGCAATGAGGGAGGGAACAGGGGAGAGACCCAGTACTTC. The encoded protein is CASNEGGNRGETQYF.

The chain combines TRBV6-4 with TRBJ2-3; D remains unclear. V was clipped by 4 bases and J by 0 bases, with 8 bases between them. The CDR3 is made up of 14 amino acids. The germline gives CDR1 MRHNA, CDR2 SNTAGT. CDR3 protein: CASSVSTSTDTQYF. CDR3 sequence (DNA): TGTGCCAGCAGTGTTTCAACTAGCACAGATACGCAGTATTTT.

This sequence joins TRBV4-1 and TRBJ2-1; possible D gene TRBD2, 6 bases. CDR1 and CDR2 (germline): MGHRA, YSYEKL. The CDR3 runs to 15 residues. Trimming stripped 4 bases from V and 7 bases from J, with 17 bases between. The CDR3 nucleotides are TGCGCCAGCAGCCCTCGACTAGTCCCAGAGAATGAGCAGTTCTTC. Its protein product is CASSPRLVPENEQFF.

The J gene is TRBJ2-5, the V gene TRBV10-2, with D perhaps TRBD2 (6 bases). CDR3 size: 15 residues. Germline CDR1 is WSHSY and CDR2 is SAAADI. Trimming removed 0 bases from V and 4 bases from J, with 12 bases in between. The CDR3 loop reads CASSESRLVLETQYF. CDR3 coding DNA: TGCGCCAGCAGTGAGTCGAGACTAGTCTTAGAGACCCAGTACTTC.

This chain connects TRBV25-1 to TRBJ1-2; 7 bases are shared with TRBD1. With 4 bases clipped from V and 3 bases from J, the junction kept 8 bases outside the gene matches. The V gene's germline CDR1 is MGHDK and CDR2 SYGVNS. The CDR3 extends over 15 amino acids. DNA for the CDR3: TGTGCCAGCAGTGGACAGGGCCAGGGGGACTATGGCTACACCTTC. Encoded protein: CASSGQGQGDYGYTF.

The chain links TRBV28 to TRBJ1-3, with D perhaps matching TRBD1 (6 bases). Deletions cut 2 bases from V and 5 bases from J, with 10 bases between. Germline lookup yields CDR1 MDHEN and CDR2 SYDVKM. CDR3 length: 14 amino acids. CDR3 nucleotides: TGTGCCAGCAGTTTAGGACAGCCTCGAAACACCATATATTTT. This sequence encodes CASSLGQPRNTIYF.

The V call is TRBV7-9, the J call TRBJ2-3; D gene uncertain. Germline loops: CDR1 SEHNR, CDR2 FQNEAQ (reference sequence). CDR3 length equals 17 residues. Trimming pared 7 bases from V and 0 bases from J, leaving 20 bases between. The CDR3 loop is CASTIRAAGLSTDTQYF. DNA for the CDR3: TGTGCCAGCACCATTAGGGCCGCCGGGCTCAGCACAGATACGCAGTATTTT. The variable domain in full, with the rest retrieved from reference TRBV7-9 and TRBJ2-3, is DTGVSQNPRHKITKRGQNVTFRCDPISEHNRLYWYRQTLGQGPEFLTYFQNEAQLEKSRLLSDRFSAERPKGSFSTLEIQRTEQGDSAMYLCASTIRAAGLSTDTQYFGPGTRLTVL.

The chain recombines TRBV5-1 with TRBJ1-2; D remains unclear. The length of the CDR3 is 13 residues. Germline CDR1 is SGHRS and CDR2 is YFSETQ. Trimming removed 0 bases from V and 5 bases from J, with 8 bases in between. The CDR3 bases are TGCGCCAGCAGCTTGGACAGAACTTATGGCTACACCTTC. This gives the protein CASSLDRTYGYTF.

V is TRBV25-1 and J is TRBJ1-2, with 7 bases fitting TRBD1. Per germline, CDR1 MGHDK and CDR2 SYGVNS. The trim removed 4 bases at V and 8 bases at J, leaving 7 bases unmatched. The CDR3 consists of 13 residues. DNA of the CDR3: TGTGCCAGCAGTGTTGACAGGGTGTGGGGCTACACCTTC. Translating it yields CASSVDRVWGYTF.

The chain joins TRBV10-3 to TRBJ1-4; no clear D. Trimming pared 8 bases from V and 7 bases from J, leaving 20 bases between. Germline V gives CDR1 ENHRY, CDR2 SYGVKD. CDR3 length equals 15 residues. Written as DNA, the CDR3 is TGTGCCATCGCCCGGGGTCCCCAATCTCCTGAAAAACTGTTTTTT. Translating gives CAIARGPQSPEKLFF.

This sequence joins TRBV5-1 and TRBJ1-2, with D possibly being TRBD1 (5 bases). Germline CDR1 and CDR2: SGHRS and YFSETQ. The length of the CDR3 is 13 residues. Trimming cost V 0 bases and J 10 bases, with 13 bases left between them. CDR3 DNA sequence: TGCGCCAGCAGCTTGGATCGGACAACCCACTACACCTTC. Protein sequence: CASSLDRTTHYTF.

This chain connects TRBV9 to TRBJ1-6, with 9 nucleotides matching TRBD1. CDR3 length: 15 residues. CDR1 is SGDLS and CDR2 is YYNGEE in the germline V gene. V shed 3 bases and J 6 bases; nucleotides not matched to a gene: 4. The CDR3 loop reads CASSATGGSNSPLHF. The CDR3 DNA reads as TGTGCCAGCAGCGCGACAGGGGGTAGTAATTCACCCCTCCACTTT.

The chain has TRBV28 and TRBJ1-5, with a weak D call TRBD1 (6 bases). Trimming removed 3 bases at V and 1 base at J, with 13 bases between. This CDR3 spans 16 amino acids. CDR1 is MDHEN, CDR2 SYDVKM, per germline. In nucleotides, the CDR3 is TGTGCCAGCAGTTTCGTACAGGGAGTAAGCAATCAGCCCCAGCATTTT. Amino acids: CASSFVQGVSNQPQHF.

This clone was seen more than once but under ten times. V is TRBV15 and J is TRBJ2-7; 7 nucleotides agree with TRBD1. Trimming cost V 4 bases and J 3 bases; bases outside gene matches: 3. This CDR3 comprises 13 residues. Germline CDR1 and CDR2: LNHNV and YYDKDF (reference sequence). The CDR3 DNA reads TGTGCCACCAGCAACAGGGGAAACTACGAGCAGTACTTC. Translated: CATSNRGNYEQYF.